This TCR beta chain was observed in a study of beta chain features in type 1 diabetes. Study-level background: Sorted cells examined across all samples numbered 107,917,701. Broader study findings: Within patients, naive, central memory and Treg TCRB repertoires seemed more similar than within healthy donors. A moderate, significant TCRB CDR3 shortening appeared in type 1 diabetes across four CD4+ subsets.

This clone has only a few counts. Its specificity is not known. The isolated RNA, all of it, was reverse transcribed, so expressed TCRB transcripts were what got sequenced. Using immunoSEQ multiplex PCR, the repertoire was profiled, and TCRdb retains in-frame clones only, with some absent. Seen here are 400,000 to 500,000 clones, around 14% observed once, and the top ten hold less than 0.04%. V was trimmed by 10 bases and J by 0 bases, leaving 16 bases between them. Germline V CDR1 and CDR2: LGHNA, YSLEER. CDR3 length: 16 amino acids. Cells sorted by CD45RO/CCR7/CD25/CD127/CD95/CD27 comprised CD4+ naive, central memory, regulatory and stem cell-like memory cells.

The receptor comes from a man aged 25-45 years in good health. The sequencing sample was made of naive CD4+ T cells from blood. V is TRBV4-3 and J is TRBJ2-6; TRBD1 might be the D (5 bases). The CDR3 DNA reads TGCGCCACCAAGGGGCACGCCAGCTCTGGGGCCAACGTCCTGACTTTC. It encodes CATKGHASSGANVLTF.